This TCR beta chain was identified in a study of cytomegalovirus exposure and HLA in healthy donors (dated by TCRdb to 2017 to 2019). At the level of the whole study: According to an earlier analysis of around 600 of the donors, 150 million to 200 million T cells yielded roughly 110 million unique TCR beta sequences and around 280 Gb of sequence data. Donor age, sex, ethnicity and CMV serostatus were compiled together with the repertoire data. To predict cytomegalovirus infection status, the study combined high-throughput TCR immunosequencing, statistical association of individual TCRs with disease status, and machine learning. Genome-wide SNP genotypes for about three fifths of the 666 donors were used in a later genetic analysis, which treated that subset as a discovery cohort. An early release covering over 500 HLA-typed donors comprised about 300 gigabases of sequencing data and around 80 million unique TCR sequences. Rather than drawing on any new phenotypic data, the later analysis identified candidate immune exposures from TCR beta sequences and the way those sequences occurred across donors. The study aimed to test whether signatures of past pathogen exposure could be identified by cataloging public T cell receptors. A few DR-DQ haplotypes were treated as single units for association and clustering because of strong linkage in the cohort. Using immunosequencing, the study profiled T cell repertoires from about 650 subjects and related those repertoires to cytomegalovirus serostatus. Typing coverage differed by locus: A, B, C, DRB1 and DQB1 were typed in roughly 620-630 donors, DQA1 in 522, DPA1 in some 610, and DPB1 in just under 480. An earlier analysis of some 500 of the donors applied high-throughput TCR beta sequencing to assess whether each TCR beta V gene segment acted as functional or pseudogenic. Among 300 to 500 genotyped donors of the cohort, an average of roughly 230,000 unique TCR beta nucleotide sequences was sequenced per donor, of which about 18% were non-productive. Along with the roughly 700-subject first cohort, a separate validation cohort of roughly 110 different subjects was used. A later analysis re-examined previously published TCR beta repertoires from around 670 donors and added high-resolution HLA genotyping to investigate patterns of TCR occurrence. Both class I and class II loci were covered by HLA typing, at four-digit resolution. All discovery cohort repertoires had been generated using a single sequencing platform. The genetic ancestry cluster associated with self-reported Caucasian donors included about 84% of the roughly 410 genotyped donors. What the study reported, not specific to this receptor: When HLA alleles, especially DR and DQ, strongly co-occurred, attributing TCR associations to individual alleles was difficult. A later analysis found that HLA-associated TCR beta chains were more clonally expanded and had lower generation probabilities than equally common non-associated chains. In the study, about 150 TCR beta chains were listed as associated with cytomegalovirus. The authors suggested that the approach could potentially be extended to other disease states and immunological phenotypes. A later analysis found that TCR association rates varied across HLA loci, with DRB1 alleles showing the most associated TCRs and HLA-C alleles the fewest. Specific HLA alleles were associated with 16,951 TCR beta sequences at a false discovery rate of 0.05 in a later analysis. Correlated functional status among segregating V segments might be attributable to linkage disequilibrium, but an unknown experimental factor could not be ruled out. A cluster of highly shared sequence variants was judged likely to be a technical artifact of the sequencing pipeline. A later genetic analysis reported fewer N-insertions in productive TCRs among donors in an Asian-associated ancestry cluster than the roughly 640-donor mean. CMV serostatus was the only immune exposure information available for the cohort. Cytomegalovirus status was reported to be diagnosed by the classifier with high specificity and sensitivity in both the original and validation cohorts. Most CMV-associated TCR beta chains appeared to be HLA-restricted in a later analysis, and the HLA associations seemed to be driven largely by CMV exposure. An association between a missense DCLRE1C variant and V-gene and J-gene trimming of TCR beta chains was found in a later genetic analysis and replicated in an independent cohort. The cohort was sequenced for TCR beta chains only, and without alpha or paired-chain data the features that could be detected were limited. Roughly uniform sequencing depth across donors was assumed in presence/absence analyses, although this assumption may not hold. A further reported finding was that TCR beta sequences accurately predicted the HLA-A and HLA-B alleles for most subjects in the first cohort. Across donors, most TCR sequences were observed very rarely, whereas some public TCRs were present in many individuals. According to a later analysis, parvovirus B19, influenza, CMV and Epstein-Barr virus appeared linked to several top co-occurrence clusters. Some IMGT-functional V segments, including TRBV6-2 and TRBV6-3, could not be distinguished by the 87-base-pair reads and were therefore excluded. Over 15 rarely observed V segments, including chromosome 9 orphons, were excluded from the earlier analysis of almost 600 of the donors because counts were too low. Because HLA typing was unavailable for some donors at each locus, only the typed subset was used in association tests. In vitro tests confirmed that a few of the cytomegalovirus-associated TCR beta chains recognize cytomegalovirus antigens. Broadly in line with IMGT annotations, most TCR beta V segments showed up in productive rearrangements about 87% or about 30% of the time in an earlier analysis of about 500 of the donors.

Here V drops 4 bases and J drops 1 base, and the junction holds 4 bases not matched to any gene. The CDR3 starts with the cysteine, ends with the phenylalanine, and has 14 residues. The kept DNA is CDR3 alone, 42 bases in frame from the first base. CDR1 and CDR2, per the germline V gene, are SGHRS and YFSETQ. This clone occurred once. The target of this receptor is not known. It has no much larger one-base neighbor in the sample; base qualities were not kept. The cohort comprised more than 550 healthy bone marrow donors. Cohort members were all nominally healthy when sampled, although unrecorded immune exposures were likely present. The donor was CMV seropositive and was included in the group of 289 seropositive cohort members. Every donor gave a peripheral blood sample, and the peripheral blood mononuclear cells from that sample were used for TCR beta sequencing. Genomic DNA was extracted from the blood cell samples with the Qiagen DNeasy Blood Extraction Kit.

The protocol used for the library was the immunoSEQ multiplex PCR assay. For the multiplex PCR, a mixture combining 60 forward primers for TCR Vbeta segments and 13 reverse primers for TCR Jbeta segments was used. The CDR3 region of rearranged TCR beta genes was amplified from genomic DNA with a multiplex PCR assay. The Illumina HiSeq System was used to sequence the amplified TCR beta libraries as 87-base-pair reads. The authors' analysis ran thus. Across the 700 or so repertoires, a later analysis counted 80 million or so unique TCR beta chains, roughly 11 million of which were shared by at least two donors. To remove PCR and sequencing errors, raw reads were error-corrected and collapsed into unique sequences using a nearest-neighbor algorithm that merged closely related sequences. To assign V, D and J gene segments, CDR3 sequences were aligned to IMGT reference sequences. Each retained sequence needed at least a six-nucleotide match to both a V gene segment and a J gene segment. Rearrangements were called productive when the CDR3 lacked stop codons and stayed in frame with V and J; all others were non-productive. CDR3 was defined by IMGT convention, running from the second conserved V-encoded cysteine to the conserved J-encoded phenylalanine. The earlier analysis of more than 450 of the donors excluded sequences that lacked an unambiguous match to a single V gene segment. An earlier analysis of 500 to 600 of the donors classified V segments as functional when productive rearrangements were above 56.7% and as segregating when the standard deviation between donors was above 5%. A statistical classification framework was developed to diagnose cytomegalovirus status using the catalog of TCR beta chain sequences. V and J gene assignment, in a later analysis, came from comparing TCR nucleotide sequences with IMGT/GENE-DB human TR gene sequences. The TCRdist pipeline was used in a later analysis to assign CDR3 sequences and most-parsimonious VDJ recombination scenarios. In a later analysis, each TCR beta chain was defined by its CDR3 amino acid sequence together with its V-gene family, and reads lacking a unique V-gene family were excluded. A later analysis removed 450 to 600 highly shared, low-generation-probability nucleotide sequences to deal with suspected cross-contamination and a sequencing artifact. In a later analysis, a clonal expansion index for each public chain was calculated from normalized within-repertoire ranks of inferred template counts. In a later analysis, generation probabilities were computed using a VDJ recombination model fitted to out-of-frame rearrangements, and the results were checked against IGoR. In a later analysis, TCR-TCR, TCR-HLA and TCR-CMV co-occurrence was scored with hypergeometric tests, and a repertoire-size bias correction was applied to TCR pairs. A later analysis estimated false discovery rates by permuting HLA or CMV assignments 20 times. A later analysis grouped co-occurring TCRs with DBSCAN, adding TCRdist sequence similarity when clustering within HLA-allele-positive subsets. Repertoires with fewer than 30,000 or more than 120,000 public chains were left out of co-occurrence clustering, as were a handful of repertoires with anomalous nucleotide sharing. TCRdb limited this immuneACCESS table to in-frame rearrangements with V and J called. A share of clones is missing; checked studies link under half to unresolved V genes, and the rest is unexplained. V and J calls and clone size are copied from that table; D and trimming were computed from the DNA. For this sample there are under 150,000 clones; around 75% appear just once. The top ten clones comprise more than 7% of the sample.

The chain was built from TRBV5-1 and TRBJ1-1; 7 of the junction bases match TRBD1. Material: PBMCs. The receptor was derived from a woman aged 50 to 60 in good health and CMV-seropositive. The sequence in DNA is TGCGCCAGCAGCCTGGGACAGACGAACACTGAAGCTTTCTTT. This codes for CASSLGQTNTEAFF.